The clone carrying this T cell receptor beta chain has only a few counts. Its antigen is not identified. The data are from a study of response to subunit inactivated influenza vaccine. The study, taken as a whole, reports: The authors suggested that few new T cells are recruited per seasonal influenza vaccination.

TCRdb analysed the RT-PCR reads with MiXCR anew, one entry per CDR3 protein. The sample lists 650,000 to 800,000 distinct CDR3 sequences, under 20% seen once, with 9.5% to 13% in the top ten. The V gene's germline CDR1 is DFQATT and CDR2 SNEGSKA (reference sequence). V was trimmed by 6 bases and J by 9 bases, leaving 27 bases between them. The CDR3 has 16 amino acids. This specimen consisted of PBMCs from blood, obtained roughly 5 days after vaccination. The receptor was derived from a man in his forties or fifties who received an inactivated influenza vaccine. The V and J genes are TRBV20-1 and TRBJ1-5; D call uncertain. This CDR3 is CSATLPGATRIRPQHF. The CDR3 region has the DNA TGCAGTGCCACCCTACCGGGCGCCACGCGAATTCGGCCCCAGCATTTT.